Presented here are 8 T cell receptor beta chains from one specimen sequenced in a study of cytomegalovirus exposure and HLA in healthy donors. Researchers ran the PCR with 60 Vbeta and 13 Jbeta primers. Data came from immunoSEQ multiplex PCR; TCRdb stores just in-frame clones and leaves some out. The table shows 130,000 or so clones, with just under 85% occurring only once. The sequencing sample was made of PBMCs. The receptor set was obtained from a woman aged 35 to 49 in good health and CMV-seronegative.

The chain joins TRBV6-7 to TRBJ2-4, with TRBD1 matching 7 bases. TRBV6-7 is identified as an open reading frame with a role that is uncertain. V shed 0 bases and J 0 bases; nucleotides not matched to a gene: 17. The CDR3 extends over 21 amino acids. CDR3 DNA: TGTGCCAGCAGTTACTCGAAGGTTGACAGGGTGTCCTGCCTAGCCAAAAACATTCAGTACTTC. It translates to CASSYSKVDRVSCLAKNIQYF.

The chain uses TRBV9 and TRBJ2-3, with D possibly matching TRBD1 (5 bases). The CDR3 runs to 14 residues. Germline-derived CDR1 and CDR2 are SGDLS and YYNGEE. V lost 0 bases, J lost 3 bases, and 8 bases lay in between. The CDR3 bases are TGTGCCAGCAGCGTAGGGCAGGGTACAGATACGCAGTATTTT. It specifies CASSVGQGTDTQYF.

The CDR3 DNA follows: TGTGCCAGCAGCCAAGTCGGTGTGGGGAGCTCCTACAATGAGCAGTTCTTC. Translation: CASSQVGVGSSYNEQFF. This chain joins TRBV4-2 and TRBJ2-1; D is perhaps TRBD2 (5 bases). This CDR3 region has 17 residues. V lost 1 base, J lost 0 bases, and 13 bases lay in between. Germline V lookup: CDR1 LGHNA, CDR2 YNFKEQ.

The chain combines TRBV7-9 with TRBJ1-1; weak D call: TRBD1 (6 bases). CDR1 is SEHNR, CDR2 FQNEAQ, per germline (reference sequence). The length of the CDR3 is 13 residues. With 1 base removed from V and 12 bases from J, the gap between germline ends came to 15 bases. The CDR3 loop is CASSLGWAGDTFF. The CDR3 coding sequence is TGTGCCAGCAGCTTAGGGTGGGCCGGGGACACTTTCTTT. Combining the CDR3 with reference TRBV7-9 and TRBJ1-1 gives the whole variable domain DTGVSQNPRHKITKRGQNVTFRCDPISEHNRLYWYRQTLGQGPEFLTYFQNEAQLEKSRLLSDRFSAERPKGSFSTLEIQRTEQGDSAMYLCASSLGWAGDTFFGQGTRLTVV.

The CDR3 DNA sequence: TGTGCCAGTAGTATGGGACAGCTCTATGGCTACACCTTC. It translates to CASSMGQLYGYTF. The chain uses TRBV19 and TRBJ1-2; 7 bases match TRBD1. The CDR3 totals 13 residues. The germline V gene has CDR1 LNHDA and CDR2 SQIVND (reference sequence). V trimming: 3 bases; J trimming: 4 bases; junction bases outside the gene matches: 2.

This sequence joins TRBV27 and TRBJ2-7, with TRBD1 identical over 12 bases. CDR3 length: 13 residues. CDR1 MNHEY and CDR2 SMNVEV come from the germline V gene (reference sequence). J was trimmed by 5 bases and V by 4 bases; bases with no gene match: 0. CDR3 sequence (DNA): TGTGCCAGCAGTTGGGACAGGGGGCACGAGCAGTACTTC. Translation gives CASSWDRGHEQYF.

CDR3 DNA sequence: TGTGCCAGTAGTCAGACAGGGGGTTCGAACATTCAGTACTTC. As protein: CASSQTGGSNIQYF. This chain joins TRBV19 and TRBJ2-4; the match to TRBD1 covers 9 bases. Trimming removed 5 bases from V and 7 bases from J; junction bases left unmatched: 6. Germline V lookup: CDR1 LNHDA, CDR2 SQIVND (reference sequence). The CDR3 contains 14 residues.

On this clone: The same CDR3 can be traced to other DNA sequences in this sample. The rearrangement links TRBV5-6 to TRBJ1-1, with 7 bases lining up with TRBD1. V gave up 0 bases and J gave up 4 bases; unmatched junction bases: 0. CDR1 SGHDT and CDR2 YYEEEE come from the germline V gene. CDR3 size: 13 residues. CDR3 residues: CASSLDRGTEAFF. Here the CDR3 DNA reads TGTGCCAGCAGCTTGGACAGGGGCACTGAAGCTTTCTTT. Together with reference TRBV5-6 and TRBJ1-1, the CDR3 gives the full variable domain: DAGVTQSPTHLIKTRGQQVTLRCSPKSGHDTVSWYQQALGQGPQFIFQYYEEEERQRGNFPDRFSGHQFPNYSSELNVNALLLGDSALYLCASSLDRGTEAFFGQGTRLTVV.